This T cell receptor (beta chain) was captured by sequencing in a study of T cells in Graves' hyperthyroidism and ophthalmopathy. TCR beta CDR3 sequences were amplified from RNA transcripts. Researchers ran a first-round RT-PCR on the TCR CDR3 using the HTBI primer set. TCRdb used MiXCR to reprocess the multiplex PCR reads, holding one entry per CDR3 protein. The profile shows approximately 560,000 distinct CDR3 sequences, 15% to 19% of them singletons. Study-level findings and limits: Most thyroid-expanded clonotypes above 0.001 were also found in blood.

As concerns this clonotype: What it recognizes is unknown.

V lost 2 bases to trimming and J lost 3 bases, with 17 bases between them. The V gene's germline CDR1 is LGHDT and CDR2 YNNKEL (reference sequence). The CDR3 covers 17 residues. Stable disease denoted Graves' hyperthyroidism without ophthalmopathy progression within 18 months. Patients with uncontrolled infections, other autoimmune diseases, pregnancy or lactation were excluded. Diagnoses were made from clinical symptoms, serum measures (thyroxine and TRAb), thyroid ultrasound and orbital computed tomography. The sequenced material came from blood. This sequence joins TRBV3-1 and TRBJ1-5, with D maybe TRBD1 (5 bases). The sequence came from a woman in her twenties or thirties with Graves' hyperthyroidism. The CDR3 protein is CASSQLAGGRNNQPQHF. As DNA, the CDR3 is TGTGCCAGCAGCCAACTAGCGGGGGGGAGAAACAATCAGCCCCAGCATTTT.